These 25 T cell receptor beta chains originate from one sample sequenced in a study of CD8+ T cells in alopecia areata (dated by TCRdb to the late 2010s). Library preparation was by the immunoSEQ multiplex PCR assay. For TCR sequencing, RNA was extracted from every sample and reverse transcribed into cDNA to serve as template. TCRdb mirrors the immuneACCESS table, restricted to in-frame sequences. Some clones are absent from its copies; in checked studies, under half trace to an unresolved V gene, and the reason for the others is unknown. The sample contains some 110,000 clones, more than 30% of them found a single time. The top ten hold over 3% of the sample. Sequencing was done on a sample of CD4+ T cells sorted from blood. These TCRs come from a human donor with alopecia areata.

The gene calls are TRBV2 and TRBJ2-7; no clear D gene. The CDR3 consists of 14 residues. Germline CDR1 and CDR2: SNHLY and FYNNEI. V gave up 6 bases and J gave up 7 bases, with 19 bases separating them. This CDR3 reads CASSFGTPPREQYF. CDR3 DNA sequence: TGTGCCAGCAGCTTCGGTACGCCGCCACGGGAGCAGTACTTC. Full variable domain (outside the CDR3, taken from reference TRBV2 and TRBJ2-7): EPEVTQTPSHQVTQMGQEVILRCVPISNHLYFYWYRQILGQKVEFLVSFYNNEISEKSEIFDDQFSVERPDGSNFTLKIRSTKLEDSAMYFCASSFGTPPREQYFGPGTRLTVT.

This chain links TRBV29-1 with TRBJ2-5; 11 bases line up with TRBD2. V was clipped by 4 bases and J by 2 bases; unmatched bases: 6. This CDR3 is built from 15 residues. Germline V gene lookup returns CDR1 SQVTM and CDR2 ANQGSEA. CDR3 nucleotide sequence: TGCAGCGTTGGAACTAGCGGGAGACCTCAAGAGACCCAGTACTTC. It specifies CSVGTSGRPQETQYF.

The V call is TRBV6-5, the J call TRBJ2-6; no definite D call. Germline V gene data show CDR1 as MNHEY and CDR2 as SVGAGI. Deletions cut 6 bases from V and 2 bases from J, with 8 bases between. The CDR3 has 14 residues. CDR3 sequence: CASSLAPGANVLTF. In nucleotides, the CDR3 is TGTGCCAGCAGCCTCGCCCCTGGGGCCAACGTCCTGACTTTC.

This clone was counted between two and nine times. The chain recombines TRBV10-2 with TRBJ1-2; no definite D call. CDR1 WSHSY and CDR2 SAAADI come from the germline V gene. The germline V and J ends were trimmed by 0 bases and 2 bases, with 7 bases remaining between them. The CDR3 is 14 residues long. The CDR3 is CASSESSRNYGYTF. In nucleotides, the CDR3 is TGCGCCAGCAGTGAGTCTTCGCGGAACTATGGCTACACCTTC.

This chain links TRBV4-3 with TRBJ2-3; no clear D gene. Germline CDR1 reads LGHNA; CDR2 reads YSLEER. Trimming removed 6 bases from V and 2 bases from J, with 6 bases in between. CDR3 length equals 12 residues. CDR3 protein: CASSPPTDTQYF. In DNA form, the CDR3 reads TGCGCCAGCAGTCCACCCACAGATACGCAGTATTTT.

There are a few counts of this clone. The chain joins TRBV29-1 to TRBJ2-7; D possibly corresponds to TRBD2 (6 bases). The germline V and J ends were trimmed by 5 bases and 2 bases, with 13 bases remaining between them. Germline V gives CDR1 SQVTM, CDR2 ANQGSEA. This CDR3 spans 13 amino acids. The CDR3, as DNA: TGCAGCGTTTTCCGGGACTTCCCCTACGAGCAGTACTTC. Protein product: CSVFRDFPYEQYF.

This clone was observed a handful of times. The chain uses TRBV6-6 and TRBJ2-7; a possible D gene is TRBD2 (6 bases). Deletions cut 5 bases from V and 3 bases from J, with 14 bases between. Per germline, CDR1 MNHNY and CDR2 SVGAGI (reference sequence). This CDR3 contains 14 residues. The DNA of the CDR3 is TGTGCCAGCAGTGGGAGGACTCTAAACTACGAGCAGTACTTC. Protein product: CASSGRTLNYEQYF.

Points on this clone: The same CDR3 also results from other DNA sequences found in this sample. V usage is TRBV4-2 and J usage is TRBJ2-2; TRBD1 matches 11 bases. This CDR3 comprises 16 residues. V shed 3 bases, J shed 5 bases, and the junction held 5 bases outside the gene matches. Germline assignment: CDR1 LGHNA and CDR2 YNFKEQ. The CDR3 loop reads CASSQGDRGNTGELFF. CDR3 DNA sequence: TGTGCCAGCAGCCAGGGGGACAGGGGGAATACCGGGGAGCTGTTTTTT.

The chain joins TRBV23-1 to TRBJ2-1; TRBD2 aligns across 15 bases. TRBV23-1 is an ORF; its function is uncertain. V trimming: 0 bases; J trimming: 6 bases; junction bases outside the gene matches: 6. The CDR3 has 18 amino acids. Here the CDR3 reads CASSQSWTSGRAINEQFF. The DNA of the CDR3 is TGCGCCAGCAGTCAATCTTGGACTAGCGGGAGGGCCATCAATGAGCAGTTCTTC.

This chain joins TRBV10-3 and TRBJ1-5; unclear D gene. The CDR3 length is 13 residues. Trimming took off 2 bases at V and 4 bases at J, with 6 bases between the two ends. Germline-derived CDR1 and CDR2 are ENHRY and SYGVKD. CDR3 sequence reads: CAISEGVNQPQHF. For the CDR3, the DNA is TGTGCCATCAGTGAGGGAGTTAATCAGCCCCAGCATTTT.

This clone was counted only a few times. V is TRBV5-1 and J is TRBJ2-1; D not resolved. The CDR3 runs 14 residues. Trimming took off 4 bases at V and 4 bases at J, with 12 bases between the two ends. Germline-derived CDR1 and CDR2 are SGHRS and YFSETQ. The CDR3 bases are TGCGCCAGCAGCCTAAACGCCTTGTACAATGAGCAGTTCTTC. Its translation: CASSLNALYNEQFF.

The chain has TRBV7-8 and TRBJ2-7; 10 nucleotides line up with TRBD2. CDR3 length equals 16 residues. V shed 7 bases and J 3 bases; nucleotides not matched to a gene: 12. The germline V gene encodes CDR1 SGHVS and CDR2 FQNEAQ. This CDR3 is CASTNLAGVTRYEQYF. The CDR3 coding sequence is TGTGCCAGCACCAATCTAGCGGGAGTAACCCGCTACGAGCAGTACTTC.

This sequence joins TRBV4-1 and TRBJ2-7, with D perhaps matching TRBD2 (7 bases). In germline, CDR1 is MGHRA, CDR2 YSYEKL. Deletions cut 4 bases from V and 5 bases from J, with 24 bases between. This CDR3 comprises 17 residues. The CDR3: CASSRYSGTTGINEQYF. CDR3 coding DNA: TGCGCCAGCAGCCGTTACAGCGGGACAACAGGCATAAACGAGCAGTACTTC.

V is TRBV5-1 and J is TRBJ2-7; TRBD1 agrees at 11 bases. The CDR3 consists of 15 residues. V lost 0 bases and J lost 10; bases outside the gene matches: 9. Germline V gene lookup returns CDR1 SGHRS and CDR2 YFSETQ. CDR3 sequence (DNA): TGCGCCAGCAGCTTGGAGGGTAGGACAGGGGGCGACCAGTACTTC. Translation: CASSLEGRTGGDQYF.

This clone was counted only a few times. This CDR3 reads CSVSGSATGELFF. The CDR3 DNA sequence: TGCAGCGTGAGCGGGAGTGCCACCGGGGAGCTGTTTTTT. V is TRBV29-1 and J is TRBJ2-2; TRBD2 matches 8 bases. CDR1 and CDR2 from the germline V gene are SQVTM and ANQGSEA. The CDR3 covers 13 residues. J gave up 4 bases and V 6 bases, and 4 bases lay outside the gene matches.

This clone turned up a few times. The rearrangement links TRBV23-1 to TRBJ1-5; no reliable D call. TRBV23-1 is classed as an ORF, of uncertain function. V lost 2 bases and J lost 5, with 13 bases in between. This CDR3 is 15 amino acids long. In DNA form, the CDR3 reads TGCGCCAGCAGTCAAAAGATTCCGATTTATCAGCCCCAGCATTTT. Translation gives CASSQKIPIYQPQHF.

The rearrangement uses TRBV27 and TRBJ2-5; 7 bases line up with TRBD1. Trimming at V came to 3 bases and at J to 0 bases, leaving 4 bases not matched to a gene. Per the germline V gene, CDR1 is MNHEY and CDR2 is SMNVEV (reference sequence). The CDR3 has 15 amino acids. The CDR3 sequence is CASSFRQGHQETQYF. CDR3 sequence (DNA): TGTGCCAGCAGTTTCCGACAGGGACACCAAGAGACCCAGTACTTC.

This rearrangement joins TRBV7-9 to TRBJ2-1; D is ambiguous. Trimming took 5 bases from V and 10 from J, leaving 12 bases between them. CDR1 is SEHNR and CDR2 is FQNEAQ in the germline V gene (reference sequence). The CDR3 has 12 residues. CDR3 nucleotide sequence: TGTGCCAGCAGCCACCCGACACTCGAGCAGTTCTTC. Protein sequence: CASSHPTLEQFF.

This clone was detected a few times. The V call is TRBV29-1, the J call TRBJ2-5; D gene ambiguous. V dropped 4 bases and J dropped 6 bases, with 12 bases sitting between them. Germline V gene lookup returns CDR1 SQVTM and CDR2 ANQGSEA. This CDR3 has 12 amino acids. The CDR3 here is CSVVVQSQTQYF. In DNA, the CDR3 is TGCAGCGTTGTCGTACAGTCCCAGACCCAGTACTTC.

This clone was observed a handful of times. The chain joins TRBV29-1 to TRBJ2-7; 12 bases are shared with TRBD2. The trim removed 1 base at V and 2 bases at J, leaving 3 bases unmatched. The CDR3 has 15 amino acids. Germline lookup yields CDR1 SQVTM and CDR2 ANQGSEA. In DNA form, the CDR3 reads TGCAGCGTTGAAGTGGGACTAGCGGGCCCCTACGAGCAGTACTTC. It specifies CSVEVGLAGPYEQYF.

The chain recombines TRBV4-3 with TRBJ2-6; D perhaps matches TRBD2 (7 bases). The CDR3 extends over 18 amino acids. Germline CDR1 is LGHNA and CDR2 is YSLEER. The V end was cut by 0 bases, the J end by 0 bases, with 12 bases between. CDR3 coding DNA: TGCGCCAGCAGCCAAGATGCGGGGGCGAGCTCTGGGGCCAACGTCCTGACTTTC. Protein product: CASSQDAGASSGANVLTF.

The chain recombines TRBV11-3 with TRBJ2-1, with TRBD2 as a possible D gene (5 bases). CDR1 is SGHNT, CDR2 YENEEA, per germline. CDR3 length equals 14 residues. The germline V and J ends were trimmed by 5 bases and 1 base, with 9 bases remaining between them. CDR3 sequence (DNA): TGTGCCAGCAGCCACCCGGGATCCTACAATGAGCAGTTCTTC. Translated, it gives CASSHPGSYNEQFF.

The genes are TRBV5-1 and TRBJ2-4, with D unresolved. V dropped 6 bases and J dropped 0 bases, with 10 bases sitting between them. Germline V gene sequence: CDR1 SGHRS, CDR2 YFSETQ. The CDR3 is 14 residues long. The CDR3 region is CASTSSLAKNIQYF. For the CDR3, the DNA is TGCGCCAGCACCTCAAGCTTAGCCAAAAACATTCAGTACTTC.

The chain carries TRBV7-9 and TRBJ1-2; D is unclear. Trimming removed 3 bases from V and 10 bases from J, with 9 bases in between. The CDR3 spans 11 residues. The germline CDR1 and CDR2 sequences are SEHNR and FQNEAQ (reference sequence). CDR3 sequence (DNA): TGTGCCAGCAGCTTCCCCGACATCTACACCTTC. It encodes CASSFPDIYTF.

For the CDR3, the DNA is TGCAGCGCATCCAGAACATCCATGAACACTGAAGCTTTCTTT. The encoded protein is CSASRTSMNTEAFF. The chain is built from TRBV29-1 and TRBJ1-1; D is uncertain. The V gene lost 7 bases and the J gene lost 0 bases, with 15 bases spanning the gap. The germline V gene encodes CDR1 SQVTM and CDR2 ANQGSEA. This CDR3 is 14 amino acids long.